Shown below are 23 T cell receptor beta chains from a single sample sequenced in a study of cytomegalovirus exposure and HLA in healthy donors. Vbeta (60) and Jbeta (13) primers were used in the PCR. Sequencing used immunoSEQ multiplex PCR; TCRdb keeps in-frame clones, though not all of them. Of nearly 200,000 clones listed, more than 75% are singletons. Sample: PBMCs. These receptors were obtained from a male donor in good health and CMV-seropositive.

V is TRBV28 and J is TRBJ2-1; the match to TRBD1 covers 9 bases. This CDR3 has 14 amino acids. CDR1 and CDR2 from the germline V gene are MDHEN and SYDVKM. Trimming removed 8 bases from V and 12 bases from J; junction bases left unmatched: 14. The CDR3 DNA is TGTGCCAGCTGGCCGGGACAGGGTTCCAAAGGGCAGTTCTTC. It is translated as CASWPGQGSKGQFF.

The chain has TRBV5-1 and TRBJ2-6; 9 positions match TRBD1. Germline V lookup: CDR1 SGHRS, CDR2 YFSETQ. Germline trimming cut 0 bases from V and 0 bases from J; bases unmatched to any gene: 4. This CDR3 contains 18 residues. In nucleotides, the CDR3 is TGCGCCAGCAGCTTGGGCGGGACAGGGTTCTCTGGGGCCAACGTCCTGACTTTC. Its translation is CASSLGGTGFSGANVLTF. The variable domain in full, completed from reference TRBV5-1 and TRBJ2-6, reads KAGVTQTPRYLIKTRGQQVTLSCSPISGHRSVSWYQQTPGQGLQFLFEYFSETQRNKGNFPGRFSGRQFSNSRSEMNVSTLELGDSALYLCASSLGGTGFSGANVLTFGAGSRLTVL.

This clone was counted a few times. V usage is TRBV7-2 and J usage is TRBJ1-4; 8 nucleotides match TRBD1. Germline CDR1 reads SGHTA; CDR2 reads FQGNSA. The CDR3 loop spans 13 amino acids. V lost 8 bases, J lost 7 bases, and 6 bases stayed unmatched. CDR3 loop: CASGRGRTEKLFF. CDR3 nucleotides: TGTGCCAGCGGCAGGGGGCGAACTGAAAAACTGTTTTTT.

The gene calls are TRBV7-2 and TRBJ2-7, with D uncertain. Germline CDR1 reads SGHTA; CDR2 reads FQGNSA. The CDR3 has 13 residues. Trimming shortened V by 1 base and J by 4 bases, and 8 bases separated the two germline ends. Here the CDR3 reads CASSLGLEYEQYF. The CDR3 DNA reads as TGTGCCAGCAGCTTAGGGCTAGAATACGAGCAGTACTTC.

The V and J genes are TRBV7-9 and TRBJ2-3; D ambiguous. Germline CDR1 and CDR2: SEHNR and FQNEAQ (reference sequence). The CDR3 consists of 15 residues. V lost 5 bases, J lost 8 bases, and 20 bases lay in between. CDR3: CASSPRQVLDGTQYF. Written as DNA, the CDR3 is TGTGCCAGCAGCCCTCGTCAGGTATTAGATGGTACGCAGTATTTT.

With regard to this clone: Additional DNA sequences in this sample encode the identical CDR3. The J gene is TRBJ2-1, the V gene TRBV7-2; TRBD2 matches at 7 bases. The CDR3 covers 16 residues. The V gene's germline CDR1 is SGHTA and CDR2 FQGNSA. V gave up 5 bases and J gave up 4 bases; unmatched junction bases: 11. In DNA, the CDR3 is TGTGCCAGCAGCGGAGGCGCTAGCGGAGCTTACAATGAGCAGTTCTTC. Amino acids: CASSGGASGAYNEQFF.

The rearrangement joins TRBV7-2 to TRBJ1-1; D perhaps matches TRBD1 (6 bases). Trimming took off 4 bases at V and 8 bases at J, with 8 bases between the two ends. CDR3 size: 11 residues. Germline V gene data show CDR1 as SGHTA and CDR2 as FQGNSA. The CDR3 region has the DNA TGTGCCAGCAGCTATACAGGGGAAGCTTTCTTT. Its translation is CASSYTGEAFF.

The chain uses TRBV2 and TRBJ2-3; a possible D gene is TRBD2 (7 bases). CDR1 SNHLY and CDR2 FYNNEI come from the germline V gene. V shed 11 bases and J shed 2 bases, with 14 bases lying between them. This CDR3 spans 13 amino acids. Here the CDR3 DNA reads TGTGCCGCAAGGGGGGGGGCCACAGATACGCAGTATTTT. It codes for CAARGGATDTQYF. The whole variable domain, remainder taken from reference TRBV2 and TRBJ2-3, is EPEVTQTPSHQVTQMGQEVILRCVPISNHLYFYWYRQILGQKVEFLVSFYNNEISEKSEIFDDQFSVERPDGSNFTLKIRSTKLEDSAMYFCAARGGATDTQYFGPGTRLTVL.

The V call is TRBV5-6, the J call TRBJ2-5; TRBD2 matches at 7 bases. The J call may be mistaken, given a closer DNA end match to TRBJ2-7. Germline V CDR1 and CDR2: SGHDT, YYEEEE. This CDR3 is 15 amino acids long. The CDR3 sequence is CASNPGTTISYEQYF. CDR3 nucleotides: TGTGCCAGCAACCCCGGGACTACCATCTCCTACGAGCAGTACTTC.

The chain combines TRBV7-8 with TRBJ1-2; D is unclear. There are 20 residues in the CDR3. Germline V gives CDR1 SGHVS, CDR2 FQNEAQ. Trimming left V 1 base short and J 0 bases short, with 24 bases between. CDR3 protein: CASSLVIPAALRGANYGYTF. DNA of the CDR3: TGTGCCAGCAGCTTAGTCATCCCCGCGGCCTTACGGGGAGCTAACTATGGCTACACCTTC.

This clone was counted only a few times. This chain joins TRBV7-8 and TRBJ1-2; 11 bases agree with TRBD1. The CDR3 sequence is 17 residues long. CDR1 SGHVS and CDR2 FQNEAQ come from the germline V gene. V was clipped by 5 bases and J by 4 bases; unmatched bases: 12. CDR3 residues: CASSGTIGTGGVYGYTF. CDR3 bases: TGTGCCAGCAGCGGTACAATCGGGACAGGGGGAGTCTATGGCTACACCTTC. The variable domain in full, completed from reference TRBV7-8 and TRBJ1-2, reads GAGVSQSPRYKVAKRGQDVALRCDPISGHVSLFWYQQALGQGPEFLTYFQNEAQLDKSGLPSDRFFAERPEGSVSTLKIQRTQQEDSAVYLCASSGTIGTGGVYGYTFGSGTRLTVV.

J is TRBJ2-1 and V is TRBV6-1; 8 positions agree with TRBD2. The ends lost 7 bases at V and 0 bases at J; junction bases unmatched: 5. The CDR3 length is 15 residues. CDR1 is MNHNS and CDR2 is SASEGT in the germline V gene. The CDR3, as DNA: TGTGCCAGCAAGAAGCGGGAGAGCTCCTACAATGAGCAGTTCTTC. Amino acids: CASKKRESSYNEQFF.

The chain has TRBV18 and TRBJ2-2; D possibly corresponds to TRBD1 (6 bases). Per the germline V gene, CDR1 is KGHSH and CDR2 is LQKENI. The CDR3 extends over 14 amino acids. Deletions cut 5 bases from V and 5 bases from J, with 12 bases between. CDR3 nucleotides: TGTGCCAGCTCATACAGGGTCGGGACCGGGGAGCTGTTTTTT. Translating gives CASSYRVGTGELFF.

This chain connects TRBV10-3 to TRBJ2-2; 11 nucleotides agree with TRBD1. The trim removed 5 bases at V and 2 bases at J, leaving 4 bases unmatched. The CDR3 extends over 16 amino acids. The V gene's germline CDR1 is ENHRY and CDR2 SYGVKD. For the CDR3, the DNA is TGTGCCATCAGTTGGGACAGGGGGGTAAACACCGGGGAGCTGTTTTTT. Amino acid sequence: CAISWDRGVNTGELFF.

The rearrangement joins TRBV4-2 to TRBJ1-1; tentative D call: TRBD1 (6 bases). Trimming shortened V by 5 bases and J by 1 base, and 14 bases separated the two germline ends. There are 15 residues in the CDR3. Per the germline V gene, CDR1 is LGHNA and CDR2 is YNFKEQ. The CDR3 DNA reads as TGTGCCAGCAGCGGGACCCAACAGGGGAACACTGAAGCTTTCTTT. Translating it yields CASSGTQQGNTEAFF.

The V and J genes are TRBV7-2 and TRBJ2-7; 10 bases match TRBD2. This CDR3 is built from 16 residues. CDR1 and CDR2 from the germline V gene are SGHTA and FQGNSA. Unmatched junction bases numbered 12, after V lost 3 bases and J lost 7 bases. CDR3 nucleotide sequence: TGTGCCAGCAGCTTCCTCGCAGGGGCTAGCGGGAGAGAGCAGTACTTC. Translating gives CASSFLAGASGREQYF.

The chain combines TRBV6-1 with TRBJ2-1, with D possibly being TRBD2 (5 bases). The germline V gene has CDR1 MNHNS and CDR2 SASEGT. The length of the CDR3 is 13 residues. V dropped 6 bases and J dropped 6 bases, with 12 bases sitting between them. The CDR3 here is CASSPGVVNEQFF. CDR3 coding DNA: TGTGCCAGCAGCCCCGGGGTTGTCAATGAGCAGTTCTTC.

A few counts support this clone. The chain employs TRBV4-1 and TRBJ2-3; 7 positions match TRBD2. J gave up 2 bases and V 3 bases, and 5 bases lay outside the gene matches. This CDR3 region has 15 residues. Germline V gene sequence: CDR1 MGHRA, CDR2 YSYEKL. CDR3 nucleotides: TGCGCCAGCAGCCATCCCGGGACTACCACAGATACGCAGTATTTT. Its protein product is CASSHPGTTTDTQYF.

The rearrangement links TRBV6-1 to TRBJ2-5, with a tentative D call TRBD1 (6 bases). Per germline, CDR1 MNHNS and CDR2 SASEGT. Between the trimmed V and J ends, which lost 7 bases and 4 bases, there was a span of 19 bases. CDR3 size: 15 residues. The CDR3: CASKDSPLTLETQYF. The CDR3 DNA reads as TGTGCCAGCAAGGACAGCCCCCTTACACTAGAGACCCAGTACTTC.

The CDR3 DNA is TGTGCCAGCAGAAACCCGGGGGTCAACGAGCAGTACTTC. Its translation is CASRNPGVNEQYF. The chain couples TRBV6-5 to TRBJ2-7, with D maybe TRBD2 (6 bases). The CDR3 extends over 13 amino acids. Trimming shortened V by 6 bases and J by 5 bases, and 14 bases separated the two germline ends. The germline V gene encodes CDR1 MNHEY and CDR2 SVGAGI.

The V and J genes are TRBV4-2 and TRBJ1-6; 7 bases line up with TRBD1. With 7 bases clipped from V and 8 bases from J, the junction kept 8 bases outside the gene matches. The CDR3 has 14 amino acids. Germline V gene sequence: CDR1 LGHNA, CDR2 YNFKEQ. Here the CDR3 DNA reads TGTGCCAGCACGCCTGACAGGGACGATTCACCCCTCCACTTT. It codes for CASTPDRDDSPLHF.

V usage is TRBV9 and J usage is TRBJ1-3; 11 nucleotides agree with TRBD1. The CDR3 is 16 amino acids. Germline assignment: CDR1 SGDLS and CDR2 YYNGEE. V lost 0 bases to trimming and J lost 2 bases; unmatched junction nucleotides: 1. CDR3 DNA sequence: TGTGCCAGCAGCGTAGAGGGACAGGGGGCTGGAAACACCATATATTTT. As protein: CASSVEGQGAGNTIYF.

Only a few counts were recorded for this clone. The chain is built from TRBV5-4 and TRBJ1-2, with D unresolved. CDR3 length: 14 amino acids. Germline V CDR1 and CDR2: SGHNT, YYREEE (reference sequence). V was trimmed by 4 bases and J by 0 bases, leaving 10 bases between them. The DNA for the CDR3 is TGTGCCAGCAGCCTGGTCGGGACTAACTATGGCTACACCTTC. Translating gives CASSLVGTNYGYTF. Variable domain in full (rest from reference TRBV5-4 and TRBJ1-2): ETGVTQSPTHLIKTRGQQVTLRCSSQSGHNTVSWYQQALGQGPQFIFQYYREEENGRGNFPPRFSGLQFPNYSSELNVNALELDDSALYLCASSLVGTNYGYTFGSGTRLTVV.